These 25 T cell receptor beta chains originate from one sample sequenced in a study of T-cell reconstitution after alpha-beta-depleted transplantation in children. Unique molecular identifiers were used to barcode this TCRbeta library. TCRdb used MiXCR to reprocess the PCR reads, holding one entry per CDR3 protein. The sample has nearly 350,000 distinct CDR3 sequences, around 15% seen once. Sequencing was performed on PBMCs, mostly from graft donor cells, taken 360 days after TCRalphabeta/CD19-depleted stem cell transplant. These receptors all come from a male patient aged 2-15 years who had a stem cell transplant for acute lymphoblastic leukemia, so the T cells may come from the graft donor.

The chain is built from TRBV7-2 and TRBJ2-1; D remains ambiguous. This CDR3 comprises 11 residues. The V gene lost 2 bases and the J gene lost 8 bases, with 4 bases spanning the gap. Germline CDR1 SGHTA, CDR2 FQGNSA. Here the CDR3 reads CASSLRHEQFF. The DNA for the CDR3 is TGTGCCAGCAGCTTACGGCATGAGCAGTTCTTC.

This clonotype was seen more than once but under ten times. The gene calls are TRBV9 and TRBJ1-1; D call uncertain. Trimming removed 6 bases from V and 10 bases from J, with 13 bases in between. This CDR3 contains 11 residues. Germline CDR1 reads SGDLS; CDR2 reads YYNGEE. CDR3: CASTPVSGAFF. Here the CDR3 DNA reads TGTGCCAGCACCCCCGTGTCGGGAGCTTTCTTT.

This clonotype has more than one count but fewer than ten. CDR3 coding DNA: TGTGCCAGCAGCTTAGTGAGAGCGGGCAAGCCAAGGACCCAGTACTTC. The encoded protein is CASSLVRAGKPRTQYF. The chain uses TRBV7-8 and TRBJ2-5; a weak D match, TRBD2 (6 bases). This CDR3 comprises 16 residues. Germline V gene sequence: CDR1 SGHVS, CDR2 FQNEAQ. The V end lost 1 base, the J end lost 7 bases, and 19 bases lay between the germline ends. The full variable domain, its missing parts supplied by reference TRBV7-8 and TRBJ2-5, is GAGVSQSPRYKVAKRGQDVALRCDPISGHVSLFWYQQALGQGPEFLTYFQNEAQLDKSGLPSDRFFAERPEGSVSTLKIQRTQQEDSAVYLCASSLVRAGKPRTQYFGPGTRLLVL.

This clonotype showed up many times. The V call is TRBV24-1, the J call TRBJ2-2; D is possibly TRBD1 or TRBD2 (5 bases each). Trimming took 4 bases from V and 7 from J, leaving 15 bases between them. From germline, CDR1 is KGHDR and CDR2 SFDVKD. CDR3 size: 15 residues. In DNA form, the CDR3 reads TGTGCCACCAGTGACCCACACCCAGGGAGCGGGGAGCTGTTTTTT. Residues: CATSDPHPGSGELFF.

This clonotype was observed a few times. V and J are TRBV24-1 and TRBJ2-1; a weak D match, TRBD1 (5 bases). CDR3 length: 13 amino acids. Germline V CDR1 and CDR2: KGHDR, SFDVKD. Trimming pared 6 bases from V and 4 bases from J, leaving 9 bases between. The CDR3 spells CATSPNRYNEQFF. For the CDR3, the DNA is TGTGCCACCAGTCCAAACAGGTACAATGAGCAGTTCTTC.

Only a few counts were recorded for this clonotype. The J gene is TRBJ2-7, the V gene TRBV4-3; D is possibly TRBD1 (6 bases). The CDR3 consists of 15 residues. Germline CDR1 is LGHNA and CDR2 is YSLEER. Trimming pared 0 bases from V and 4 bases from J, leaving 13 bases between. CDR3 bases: TGCGCCAGCAGCCAAGATTGGAACACAGGGTACGAGCAGTACTTC. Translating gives CASSQDWNTGYEQYF.

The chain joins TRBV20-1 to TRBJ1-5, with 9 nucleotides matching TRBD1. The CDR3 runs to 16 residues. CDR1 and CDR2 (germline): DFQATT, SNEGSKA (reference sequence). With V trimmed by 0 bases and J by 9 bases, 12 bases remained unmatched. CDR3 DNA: TGCAGTGCTAGAGAGACGCCGACAGGGGGATGGAGGCCCCAGCATTTT. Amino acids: CSARETPTGGWRPQHF.

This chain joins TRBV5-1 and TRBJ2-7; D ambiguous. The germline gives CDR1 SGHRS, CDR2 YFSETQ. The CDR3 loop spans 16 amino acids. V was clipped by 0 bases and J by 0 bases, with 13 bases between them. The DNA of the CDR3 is TGCGCCAGCAGCTTGGTCGGGCTCTCTTTCTCCTACGAGCAGTACTTC. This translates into CASSLVGLSFSYEQYF.

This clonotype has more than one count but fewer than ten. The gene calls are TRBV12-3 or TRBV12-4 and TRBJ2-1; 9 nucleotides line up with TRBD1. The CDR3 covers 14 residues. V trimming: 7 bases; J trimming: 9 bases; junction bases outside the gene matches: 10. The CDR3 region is CASNVITGGIEQFF. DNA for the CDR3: TGTGCCAGCAACGTGATCACAGGGGGCATTGAGCAGTTCTTC.

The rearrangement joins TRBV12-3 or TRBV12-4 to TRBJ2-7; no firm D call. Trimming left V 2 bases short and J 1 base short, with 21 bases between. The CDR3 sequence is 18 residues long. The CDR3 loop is CASSLRPASKGGSYEQYF. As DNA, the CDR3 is TGTGCCAGCAGTTTACGTCCCGCGTCCAAAGGCGGATCCTACGAGCAGTACTTC.

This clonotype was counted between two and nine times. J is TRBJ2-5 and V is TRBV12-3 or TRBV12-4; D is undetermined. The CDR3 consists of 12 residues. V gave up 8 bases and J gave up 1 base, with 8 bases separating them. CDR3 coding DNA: TGTGCCAGCGGTACCATCCAAGAGACCCAGTACTTC. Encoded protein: CASGTIQETQYF.

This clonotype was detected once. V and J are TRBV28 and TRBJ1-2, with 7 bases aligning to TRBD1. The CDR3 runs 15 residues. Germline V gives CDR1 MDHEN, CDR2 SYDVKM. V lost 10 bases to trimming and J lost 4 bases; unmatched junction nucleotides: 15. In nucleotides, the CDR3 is TGTGCCACCGACAGGGATAGGGGAGGGGCCTATGGCTACACCTTC. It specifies CATDRDRGGAYGYTF.

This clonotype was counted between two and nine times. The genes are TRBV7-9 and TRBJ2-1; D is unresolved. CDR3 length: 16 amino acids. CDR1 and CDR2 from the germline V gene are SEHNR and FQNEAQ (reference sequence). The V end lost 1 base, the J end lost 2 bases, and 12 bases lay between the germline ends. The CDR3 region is CASSLVHRLTYNEQFF. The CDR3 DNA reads TGTGCCAGCAGCTTAGTGCACAGATTAACCTACAATGAGCAGTTCTTC.

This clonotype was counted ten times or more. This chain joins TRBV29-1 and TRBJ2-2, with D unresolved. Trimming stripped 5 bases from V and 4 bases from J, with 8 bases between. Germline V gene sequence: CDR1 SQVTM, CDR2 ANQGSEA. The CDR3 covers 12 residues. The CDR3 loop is CSVLGSTGELFF. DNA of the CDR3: TGCAGCGTTCTGGGGTCCACCGGGGAGCTGTTTTTT.

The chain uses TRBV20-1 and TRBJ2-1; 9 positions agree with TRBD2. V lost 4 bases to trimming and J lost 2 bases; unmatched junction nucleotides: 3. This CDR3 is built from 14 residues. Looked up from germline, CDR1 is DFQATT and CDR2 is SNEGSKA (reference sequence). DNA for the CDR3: TGCAGTGCTACTAGCGGGGCCCCCTACAATGAGCAGTTCTTC. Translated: CSATSGAPYNEQFF.

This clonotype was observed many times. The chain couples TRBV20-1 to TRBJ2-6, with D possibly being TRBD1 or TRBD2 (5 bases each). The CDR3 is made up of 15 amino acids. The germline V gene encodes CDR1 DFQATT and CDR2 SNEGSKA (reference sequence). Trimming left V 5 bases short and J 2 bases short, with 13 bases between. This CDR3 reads CSALDRGTGANVLTF. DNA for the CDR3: TGCAGTGCTCTCGACAGAGGGACTGGGGCCAACGTCCTGACTTTC.

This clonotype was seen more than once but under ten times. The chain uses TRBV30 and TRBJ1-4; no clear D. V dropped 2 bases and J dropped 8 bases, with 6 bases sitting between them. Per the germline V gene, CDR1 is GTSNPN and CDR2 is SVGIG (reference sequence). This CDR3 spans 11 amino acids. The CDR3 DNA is TGTGCCTGGAGTCGGAGGGAAAAACTGTTTTTT. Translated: CAWSRREKLFF.

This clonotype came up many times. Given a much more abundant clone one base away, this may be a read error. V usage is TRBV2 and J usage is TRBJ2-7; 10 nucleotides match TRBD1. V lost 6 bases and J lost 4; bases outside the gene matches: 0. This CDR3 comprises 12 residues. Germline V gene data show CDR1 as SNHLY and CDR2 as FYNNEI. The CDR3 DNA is TGTGCCAGCAGGGACAGGGGGTACGAGCAGTACTTC. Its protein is CASRDRGYEQYF.

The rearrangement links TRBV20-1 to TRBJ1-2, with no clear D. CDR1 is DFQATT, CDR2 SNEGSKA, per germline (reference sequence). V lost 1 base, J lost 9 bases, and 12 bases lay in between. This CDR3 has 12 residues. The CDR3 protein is CSARAQAVRYTF. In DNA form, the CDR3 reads TGCAGTGCTAGAGCCCAAGCCGTGCGCTACACCTTC.

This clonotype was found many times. The CDR3 region is CASSSWLGANTGELFF. The CDR3 nucleotides are TGTGCCAGCAGTTCGTGGTTAGGGGCGAACACCGGGGAGCTGTTTTTT. The chain carries TRBV12-3 or TRBV12-4 and TRBJ2-2; D perhaps matches TRBD1 (5 bases). Trimming took 4 bases from V and 0 from J, leaving 12 bases between them. The CDR3 sequence is 16 residues long.

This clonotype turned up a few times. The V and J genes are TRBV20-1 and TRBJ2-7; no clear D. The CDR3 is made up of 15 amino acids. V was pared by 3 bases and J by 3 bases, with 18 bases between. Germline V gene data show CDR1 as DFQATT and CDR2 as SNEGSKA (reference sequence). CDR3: CSASRLRESVYEQYF. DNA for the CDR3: TGCAGTGCTAGCCGACTCCGCGAATCCGTCTACGAGCAGTACTTC.

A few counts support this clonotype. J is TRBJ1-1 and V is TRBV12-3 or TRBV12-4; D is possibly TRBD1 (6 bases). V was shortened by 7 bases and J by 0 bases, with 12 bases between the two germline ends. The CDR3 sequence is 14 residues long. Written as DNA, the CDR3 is TGTGCCAGCAACGCGGGGGCGGTGAACACTGAAGCTTTCTTT. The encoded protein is CASNAGAVNTEAFF.

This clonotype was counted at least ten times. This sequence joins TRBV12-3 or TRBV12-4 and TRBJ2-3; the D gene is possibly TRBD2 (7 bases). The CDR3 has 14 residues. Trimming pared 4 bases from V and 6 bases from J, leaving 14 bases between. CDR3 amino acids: CASSWGGPPDTQYF. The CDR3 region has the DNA TGTGCCAGCAGTTGGGGGGGGCCTCCGGATACGCAGTATTTT.

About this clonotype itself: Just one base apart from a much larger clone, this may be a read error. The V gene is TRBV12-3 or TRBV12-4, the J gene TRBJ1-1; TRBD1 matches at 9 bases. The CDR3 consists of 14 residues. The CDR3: CASSRRTGVTEAYF. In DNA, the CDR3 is TGTGCCAGCAGCCGGCGGACAGGGGTCACTGAAGCTTACTTT.

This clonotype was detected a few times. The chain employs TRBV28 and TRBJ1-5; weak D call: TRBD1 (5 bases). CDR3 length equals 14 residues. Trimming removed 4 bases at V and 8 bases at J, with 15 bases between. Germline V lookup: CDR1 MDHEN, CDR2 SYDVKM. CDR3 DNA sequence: TGTGCCAGCAGTTCCTCAGGGTTCTGGGAGCCCCAGCATTTT. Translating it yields CASSSSGFWEPQHF.